This T cell receptor beta chain was captured by sequencing in a study of blood T cell repertoires in COVID-19. On the study more broadly: Collection of acute and convalescent COVID-19 samples took place in the United States, Italy and Spain. Nucleic acid was either cDNA or gDNA, and it came from T cells, B-cell-depleted T cells, or PBMCs.

Germline CDR1 is SGHTA and CDR2 is FQGTGA. CDR3 length: 15 residues. V lost 3 bases, J lost 4 bases, and 6 bases stayed unmatched. Per the study methods: Nucleated cell counts were estimated from reference gene primer amplification. Using immunoSEQ multiplex PCR, the repertoire was profiled, and TCRdb retains in-frame clones only, with some absent. The V and J calls and clone size are taken from that table; D and trimming were inferred from the DNA. Among approximately 120,000 clones listed, 80% to 90% were seen once. The origin of this receptor is a human donor in a cohort sampled during active COVID-19. The sample comprised peripheral blood. This chain connects TRBV7-3 to TRBJ2-3; 8 bases are a match to TRBD1. CDR3 sequence reads: CASSFRGLGADTQYF. As DNA, the CDR3 is TGTGCCAGCAGCTTCAGGGGGCTCGGCGCAGATACGCAGTATTTT. The full variable domain, rest sourced from reference TRBV7-3 and TRBJ2-3, is GAGVSQTPSNKVTEKGKYVELRCDPISGHTALYWYRQSLGQGPEFLIYFQGTGAADDSGLPNDRFFAVRPEGSVSTLKIQRTERGDSAVYLCASSFRGLGADTQYFGPGTRLTVL.